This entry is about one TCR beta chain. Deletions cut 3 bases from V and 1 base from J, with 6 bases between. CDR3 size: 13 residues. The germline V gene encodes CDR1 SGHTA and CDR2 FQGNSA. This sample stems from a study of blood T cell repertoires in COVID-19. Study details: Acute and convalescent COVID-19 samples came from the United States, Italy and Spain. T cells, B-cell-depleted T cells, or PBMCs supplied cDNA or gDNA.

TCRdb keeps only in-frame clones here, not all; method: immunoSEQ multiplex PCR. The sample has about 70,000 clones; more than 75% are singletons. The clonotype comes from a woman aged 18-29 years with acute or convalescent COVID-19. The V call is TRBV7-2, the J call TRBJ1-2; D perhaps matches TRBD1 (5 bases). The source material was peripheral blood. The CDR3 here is CASSFGGNYGYTF. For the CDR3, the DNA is TGTGCCAGCAGCTTCGGGGGTAACTATGGCTACACCTTC.